The rows below give T cell receptor beta chains drawn from one sample of a study of blood T cell repertoires in COVID-19. This table comes from immunoSEQ multiplex PCR, and its TCRdb copy is limited to in-frame clones, with some not included. The sample lists 150,000 to 200,000 clones, approximately 87% occurring once. The sample was PBMCs or T cells enriched from blood (not recorded which). The source of these receptors is a woman aged 45 to 65 who had recovered from COVID-19. Each CDR3 is given without its conserved first and last residue.

v_gene: TRBV18
j_gene: TRBJ2-5
CDR3aa: ASSPQQKETQY

v_gene: TRBV2
j_gene: TRBJ2-2
CDR3aa: ASSVQRSGELF

v_gene: TRBV6-1
j_gene: TRBJ1-2
CDR3aa: ASSEKRTRGGYT

v_gene: TRBV7-2
j_gene: TRBJ2-1
CDR3aa: ASSSDSREQF

v_gene: TRBV5-5
j_gene: TRBJ2-1
CDR3aa: ASSSRLSGVYNEQF

v_gene: TRBV30
j_gene: TRBJ1-5
CDR3aa: AWSELGQPQH

v_gene: TRBV3-1/TRBV3-2
j_gene: TRBJ1-2
CDR3aa: ASSQDSRGYT

v_gene: TRBV9
j_gene: TRBJ1-1
CDR3aa: ASSVVAGRQAF

v_gene: TRBV6-2/TRBV6-3
j_gene: TRBJ1-2
CDR3aa: ASSYRANYGYT

v_gene: TRBV5-1
j_gene: TRBJ2-2
CDR3aa: ASSLVQGGTGELF

v_gene: TRBV19
j_gene: TRBJ1-2
CDR3aa: ASSPQGAYGYT

v_gene: TRBV6-5
j_gene: TRBJ2-1
CDR3aa: ASSPSSGGYNEQF

v_gene: TRBV18
j_gene: TRBJ2-2
CDR3aa: ASSPAGITGELF

v_gene: TRBV7-9
j_gene: TRBJ2-3
CDR3aa: ASSLASSGGSDTQY

v_gene: TRBV5-1
j_gene: TRBJ2-5
CDR3aa: ASTPSAGGLGETQY

v_gene: TRBV5-1
j_gene: TRBJ1-4
CDR3aa: ASSLGGRDSRPWLF

v_gene: TRBV6-2/TRBV6-3
j_gene: TRBJ1-5
CDR3aa: ASSSTRGQSNQPQH

v_gene: TRBV11-3
j_gene: TRBJ2-1
CDR3aa: ASSLVVGLAGADEQF

v_gene: TRBV7-2
j_gene: TRBJ2-6
CDR3aa: ASSLGTGGSGANVLT

v_gene: TRBV30
j_gene: TRBJ1-1
CDR3aa: AWSVQAGMNTEAF

v_gene: TRBV27
j_gene: TRBJ2-3
CDR3aa: ASSLTGGSHGQY

v_gene: TRBV7-6
j_gene: TRBJ2-7
CDR3aa: ASSLGGGYSYEQY

v_gene: TRBV6-6
j_gene: TRBJ1-5
CDR3aa: ASSYGPRDSQPQH

v_gene: TRBV27
j_gene: TRBJ2-7
CDR3aa: ASSPLGRLAGDEQY

v_gene: TRBV28
j_gene: TRBJ1-2
CDR3aa: ASRLDYGYT

v_gene: TRBV11-3
j_gene: TRBJ2-5
CDR3aa: ASSFRLAGGQETQY

v_gene: TRBV27
j_gene: TRBJ2-7
CDR3aa: ASSSSDWTYEQY

v_gene: TRBV9
j_gene: TRBJ2-2
CDR3aa: ASSVSVGELF

v_gene: TRBV6-2/TRBV6-3
j_gene: TRBJ2-1
CDR3aa: ASSDSGGAYNEQF

v_gene: TRBV7-9
j_gene: TRBJ2-7
CDR3aa: ASSSTTAPTLTYEQY

v_gene: TRBV24-1
j_gene: TRBJ1-2
CDR3aa: ATSRAGDNYGYT

v_gene: TRBV12-5
j_gene: TRBJ1-4
CDR3aa: ASGPRRATNEKLF

v_gene: TRBV15
j_gene: TRBJ2-5
CDR3aa: ATSRGGGETQY

v_gene: TRBV5-1
j_gene: TRBJ1-5
CDR3aa: ASRGGDGDQPQH

v_gene: TRBV10-1
j_gene: TRBJ2-7
CDR3aa: ASIRGRLTDSGYEQY

v_gene: TRBV2
j_gene: TRBJ2-7
CDR3aa: ASSEGLGAGGYYEQY

v_gene: TRBV3-1/TRBV3-2
j_gene: TRBJ2-5
CDR3aa: ASSQDRGRETQY

v_gene: TRBV9
j_gene: TRBJ2-7
CDR3aa: ASSVSGGIAGEQY

v_gene: TRBV11-2
j_gene: TRBJ2-1
CDR3aa: ASSFKGRYDDEQF

v_gene: TRBV3-1/TRBV3-2
j_gene: TRBJ1-3
CDR3aa: ASSRGQAFSGNTIY

v_gene: TRBV19
j_gene: TRBJ1-2
CDR3aa: ASSARQDRTFRYT

v_gene: TRBV2
j_gene: TRBJ2-7
CDR3aa: ASSYDRNNEQY

v_gene: TRBV7-2
j_gene: TRBJ2-2
CDR3aa: ASSLRRVAGELF

v_gene: TRBV3-1/TRBV3-2
j_gene: TRBJ2-5
CDR3aa: ASSQAVQTQY

v_gene: TRBV18
j_gene: TRBJ1-1
CDR3aa: ASSPRLEGEAF

v_gene: TRBV21-1
j_gene: TRBJ1-1
CDR3aa: ASSKRSYTEAF

v_gene: TRBV19
j_gene: TRBJ1-6
CDR3aa: ASSANRSPLH

v_gene: TRBV24-1
j_gene: TRBJ2-2
CDR3aa: ATSDSPFGADWNTGELF

v_gene: TRBV4-2
j_gene: TRBJ1-3
CDR3aa: ASSLSDTGGNTIY

v_gene: TRBV11-2
j_gene: TRBJ1-3
CDR3aa: ASRSPDTIY